Included here is one T cell receptor beta chain sequence, with context. The specificity of this receptor is unknown. One base away there is no much larger clone; base qualities are not given. This entry comes from a study of blood T cell repertoires in COVID-19 (dated by TCRdb to between 2020 and 2021). With respect to the entire study: Samples from collaborators originated in the United States, Italy and Spain and spanned both the acute and convalescent phases of COVID-19. The prospective study material was composed of cDNA or gDNA derived from T cells, B-cell-depleted T cells, or PBMCs. The dataset comprised deeply sampled blood TCRbeta repertoires from subjects exposed to, actively infected with, or recovered from COVID-19. The repertoires were made available in a free public database intended to serve as a resource for research on the immune response to SARS-CoV-2. Samples came from the ongoing ImmuneRACE study (first 160 participants) plus 1,254 subjects from 6 global collaborators. The sample metadata nearly always contained a de-identified subject ID, COVID-19 status, age in years and sex. Where available, HLA class I and class II types were taken from metadata supplied by the sample provider and were not determined by assay-based typing.

TCRbeta CDR3 regions were amplified from genomic DNA by means of the immunoSEQ Assay, a bias-controlled multiplex PCR. In the source study's methods: Nucleated cell counts per sample were estimated from amplification of reference gene primers within the assay. To quantify the absolute abundance of each unique TCRbeta CDR3 rearrangement, sequence reads were collapsed and filtered. For each sample, productive Simpson clonality was calculated as the square root of Simpson's diversity index over productive rearrangements. This is the immuneACCESS table as TCRdb keeps it, with only in-frame sequences that have V and J called. A part of the clones is gone; compared with another copy, unresolved V genes explain less than half, and the rest is unexplained. The DNA was the basis for D and trimming; V, J and clone size are from that table. The sample includes hundreds of thousands of clones, with 85% to 90% observed a single time. The top ten hold about 3.9% of the sample.

Study-wide findings and limitations: How much clinical and demographic metadata was included differed by source and by participant, and the metadata was provided uncurated.

Whole blood was collected in K2EDTA tubes by collaborating institutions according to the institutions' own protocols. For TCRbeta analysis, collaborator samples were shipped as frozen whole blood, as isolated PBMCs, or as DNA extracted from either sample type. The germline V gene encodes CDR1 SGHNT and CDR2 YYREEE (reference sequence). The CDR3 goes from the cysteine to the phenylalanine over 14 residues. CDR3 DNA only is kept here, 42 bases in frame from base 1. Cut back by 5 bases and 9 bases, the V and J ends lie 20 bases apart. Here the chain combines TRBV5-4 and TRBJ1-1, with a weak D call of TRBD1 (6 bases match). Sequencing was performed on peripheral blood. This clonotype originated in a woman in her 50s with active or convalescent COVID-19. The sequenced DNA is TGTGCCAGCAGGACGGACAGTCTCAGCACCAAAGCTTTCTTT. Translated, this is CASRTDSLSTKAFF. Supplemented by the reference TRBV5-4 and TRBJ1-1 proteins around the CDR3, the complete variable domain is ETGVTQSPTHLIKTRGQQVTLRCSSQSGHNTVSWYQQALGQGPQFIFQYYREEENGRGNFPPRFSGLQFPNYSSELNVNALELDDSALYLCASRTDSLSTKAFFGQGTRLTVV.